The next 31 T cell receptor beta chains were all read from a single sample in a study of Ad26.COV2.S vaccination and SARS-CoV-2 variants. The repertoire was sequenced with immunoSEQ multiplex PCR; TCRdb's copy has only in-frame clones and lacks some. The repertoire has a few hundred thousand clones, roughly 90% of them found once; the top ten carry 3.5% to 4%. Regarding treatment: around 19 received Ad26.COV2.S at low or high dose, single or two shots; about 5 received placebo; per-sample allocation not given. Sampling happened 63 days after the first vaccine or placebo injection. The sample here was peripheral blood, taken in a trial of Ad26.COV2.S vaccine versus placebo. These receptors were collected from a person aged 18-60 years who received the Ad26.COV2.S COVID-19 vaccine or a placebo.

The J gene is TRBJ1-5, the V gene TRBV2, with TRBD1 as a possible D gene (5 bases). The germline V and J ends were trimmed by 10 bases and 2 bases, with 12 bases remaining between them. The CDR3 totals 13 residues. CDR1 and CDR2 from the germline V gene are SNHLY and FYNNEI. The CDR3: CATGGRGNQPQHF. The CDR3 DNA reads TGTGCCACCGGGGGTCGTGGCAATCAGCCCCAGCATTTT.

The chain employs TRBV7-9 and TRBJ1-1; D not resolved. The V and J ends lost 1 base and 1 base respectively, with 7 bases between them. CDR1 is SEHNR and CDR2 is FQNEAQ in the germline V gene (reference sequence). This CDR3 spans 14 amino acids. CDR3 amino acids: CASSLVSTNTEAFF. In DNA, the CDR3 is TGTGCCAGCAGCTTAGTTTCGACGAACACTGAAGCTTTCTTT.

For the CDR3, the DNA is TGTGCCAGCAGGTCGGACGGCTCCTACGAGCAGTACTTC. It specifies CASRSDGSYEQYF. The chain joins TRBV7-3 to TRBJ2-7; no definite D call. The V gene lost 6 bases and the J gene lost 0 bases, with 9 bases spanning the gap. CDR1 is SGHTA and CDR2 is FQGTGA in the germline V gene. The CDR3 is made up of 13 amino acids.

The CDR3 nucleotides are TGTGCCAGCAGCTCCAGCTCTAACTATGGCTACACCTTC. This gives the protein CASSSSSNYGYTF. The rearrangement uses TRBV11-1 and TRBJ1-2, with D unresolved. Germline CDR1 and CDR2: SGHAT and FQDESV (reference sequence). The V end lost 4 bases, the J end lost 0 bases, and 6 bases lay between the germline ends. The CDR3 length is 13 residues.

The gene calls are TRBV12-5 and TRBJ2-7, with D tentatively TRBD1 (6 bases). CDR3 size: 18 residues. V lost 3 bases and J 6 bases, leaving 27 bases between the germline ends. Germline lookup yields CDR1 LGHNT and CDR2 FRNRAP. The CDR3 region is CASGFGPETGTSGTEQYF. CDR3 DNA: TGTGCTAGTGGTTTTGGACCTGAAACCGGGACATCGGGGACCGAGCAGTACTTC.

This CDR3 is CASSLGFGGNGYGYTF. CDR3 DNA sequence: TGTGCCAGCAGCTTAGGGTTTGGAGGAAACGGCTATGGCTACACCTTC. The rearrangement joins TRBV7-9 to TRBJ1-2, with D unresolved. The CDR3 covers 16 residues. CDR1 and CDR2 from the germline V gene are SEHNR and FQNEAQ (reference sequence). V was pared by 1 base and J by 4 bases, with 16 bases between.

The rearrangement joins TRBV28 to TRBJ2-1; TRBD2 might be the D (6 bases). The germline V gene has CDR1 MDHEN and CDR2 SYDVKM. Deletions cut 6 bases from V and 10 bases from J, with 16 bases between. The CDR3 totals 13 residues. CDR3 sequence reads: CASRGRDSREQFF. CDR3 nucleotide sequence: TGTGCCAGCAGGGGTAGGGACTCGCGGGAGCAGTTCTTC.

The chain uses TRBV12-5 and TRBJ1-1; D is uncertain. Per germline, CDR1 LGHNT and CDR2 FRNRAP. Trimming removed 6 bases at V and 1 base at J, with 9 bases between. The CDR3 has 13 amino acids. For the CDR3, the DNA is TGTGCTAGTGGACTGACACCGAACACTGAAGCTTTCTTT. Residues: CASGLTPNTEAFF.

This clone appeared a single time. This chain links TRBV30 with TRBJ1-1; 8 bases are shared with TRBD1. The germline V gene has CDR1 GTSNPN and CDR2 SVGIG (reference sequence). The CDR3 is 14 amino acids. Trimming cost V 0 bases and J 3 bases; bases outside gene matches: 3. The CDR3 nucleotides read TGTGCCTGGAGTGTGACAGGGGTGGACACTGAAGCTTTCTTT. Amino acids: CAWSVTGVDTEAFF.

The genes are TRBV7-3 and TRBJ1-2; 9 nucleotides line up with TRBD1. Germline lookup yields CDR1 SGHTA and CDR2 FQGTGA. Trimming at V came to 5 bases and at J to 2 bases, leaving 6 bases not matched to a gene. This CDR3 contains 15 residues. CDR3 in DNA: TGTGCCAGCAGCGTCACAGGGGGCGCAAACTATGGCTACACCTTC. As protein: CASSVTGGANYGYTF.

V usage is TRBV5-1 and J usage is TRBJ1-3, with D hard to call. V was shortened by 0 bases and J by 1 base, with 5 bases between the two germline ends. This CDR3 contains 14 residues. The germline gives CDR1 SGHRS, CDR2 YFSETQ. CDR3 residues: CASSLAGSGNTIYF. CDR3 coding DNA: TGCGCCAGCAGCTTGGCAGGTTCTGGAAACACCATATATTTT.

V gene TRBV30 combines with J gene TRBJ1-5; D gene uncertain. The CDR3 runs 17 residues. Germline V gene data show CDR1 as GTSNPN and CDR2 as SVGIG (reference sequence). V lost 2 bases and J lost 1, with 18 bases in between. Here the CDR3 DNA reads TGTGCCTGGAGTCCAAAGTCTAGAGATTTCAGCAATCAGCCCCAGCATTTT. It encodes CAWSPKSRDFSNQPQHF. The full variable domain, its missing parts supplied by reference TRBV30 and TRBJ1-5, is SQTIHQWPATLVQPVGSPLSLECTVEGTSNPNLYWYRQAAGRGLQLLFYSVGIGQISSEVPQNLSASRPQDRQFILSSKKLLLSDSGFYLCAWSPKSRDFSNQPQHFGDGTRLSIL.

The rearrangement joins TRBV2 to TRBJ2-3; D remains ambiguous. This CDR3 region has 12 residues. Trimming took off 8 bases at V and 5 bases at J, with 11 bases between the two ends. Germline V gene data show CDR1 as SNHLY and CDR2 as FYNNEI. DNA of the CDR3: TGTGCCAGCGGGGTTCGAGGAGATACGCAGTATTTT. Protein sequence: CASGVRGDTQYF.

V is TRBV7-2 and J is TRBJ2-2, with D possibly matching TRBD1 (5 bases). Trimming removed 5 bases from V and 6 bases from J, with 16 bases in between. The CDR3 extends over 15 amino acids. Germline CDR1 and CDR2: SGHTA and FQGNSA. Here the CDR3 reads CASSPTGGRAGELFF. The CDR3 nucleotides are TGTGCCAGCAGCCCGACGGGCGGCAGGGCCGGGGAGCTGTTTTTT.

J is TRBJ2-2 and V is TRBV5-4, with 10 bases identical to TRBD2. V was pared by 3 bases and J by 3 bases, with 5 bases of the junction left unmatched. CDR1 is SGHNT and CDR2 is YYREEE in the germline V gene (reference sequence). The CDR3 covers 16 residues. CDR3 sequence: CASSSRLAGDTGELFF. In DNA, the CDR3 is TGTGCCAGCAGCTCCCGACTAGCGGGCGACACCGGGGAGCTGTTTTTT. Full variable domain (outside the CDR3, taken from reference TRBV5-4 and TRBJ2-2): ETGVTQSPTHLIKTRGQQVTLRCSSQSGHNTVSWYQQALGQGPQFIFQYYREEENGRGNFPPRFSGLQFPNYSSELNVNALELDDSALYLCASSSRLAGDTGELFFGEGSRLTVL.

This rearrangement joins TRBV30 to TRBJ1-3; D may be TRBD1 (6 bases). Germline V gene data show CDR1 as GTSNPN and CDR2 as SVGIG (reference sequence). V lost 0 bases to trimming and J lost 1 base, with 10 bases between them. This CDR3 comprises 15 residues. The CDR3 is CAWSVLRGSGNTIYF. CDR3 in DNA: TGTGCCTGGAGTGTACTAAGGGGGTCTGGAAACACCATATATTTT.

This rearrangement joins TRBV21-1 to TRBJ2-7. TRBV21-1 is shown as a pseudogene. The CDR3 covers 13 residues. CDR3 DNA sequence: TGTGCCAGCAGCATCGGGCAAAGGTACGAGCAGTACTTC. Residues: CASSIGQRYEQYF.

This clone has just a few counts. This chain connects TRBV5-1 to TRBJ1-2; TRBD1 matches at 10 bases. The germline CDR1 and CDR2 sequences are SGHRS and YFSETQ. The CDR3 covers 18 residues. Trimming at V came to 2 bases and at J to 1 base, leaving 11 bases not matched to a gene. This chain's CDR3 is CASSFPPGQGDRNYGYTF. In DNA form, the CDR3 reads TGCGCCAGCAGCTTCCCACCCGGACAGGGGGATCGTAACTATGGCTACACCTTC. The variable domain in full, with the rest retrieved from reference TRBV5-1 and TRBJ1-2, is KAGVTQTPRYLIKTRGQQVTLSCSPISGHRSVSWYQQTPGQGLQFLFEYFSETQRNKGNFPGRFSGRQFSNSRSEMNVSTLELGDSALYLCASSFPPGQGDRNYGYTFGSGTRLTVV.

The chain joins TRBV6-5 to TRBJ2-2; maybe TRBD2 (6 bases). There are 14 residues in the CDR3. Trimming stripped 0 bases from V and 8 bases from J, with 10 bases between. CDR1 and CDR2 (germline): MNHEY, SVGAGI. The CDR3 DNA reads as TGTGCCAGCAGTTACTCTGGGGCGGGGGGGGAGCTGTTTTTT. Translation: CASSYSGAGGELFF.

The genes are TRBV4-3 and TRBJ1-2; D uncertain. CDR3 size: 15 residues. Germline-derived CDR1 and CDR2 are LGHNA and YSLEER. Between the trimmed V and J ends, which lost 0 bases and 4 bases, there was a span of 12 bases. The CDR3 DNA is TGCGCCAGCAGCCAAGATGGGAGGGCAAGCTATGGCTACACCTTC. Translation gives CASSQDGRASYGYTF.

In this sample, this clone turned up a few times. This chain connects TRBV18 to TRBJ1-4; no firm D call. The CDR3 has 11 amino acids. V lost 4 bases, J lost 7 bases, and 4 bases lay in between. Germline-derived CDR1 and CDR2 are KGHSH and LQKENI. The DNA for the CDR3 is TGTGCCAGCTCACAAGGTGAAAAACTGTTTTTT. Translation gives CASSQGEKLFF.

The chain combines TRBV15 with TRBJ1-1, with TRBD1 as a possible D gene (5 bases). Per germline, CDR1 LNHNV and CDR2 YYDKDF (reference sequence). Trimming removed 6 bases at V and 5 bases at J, with 13 bases between. The CDR3 runs to 13 residues. CDR3 in amino acids: CATRSSGGTEAFF. CDR3 sequence (DNA): TGTGCCACCAGGAGTTCGGGGGGAACTGAAGCTTTCTTT.

The chain has TRBV19 and TRBJ2-3; TRBD1 matches 10 bases. This CDR3 region has 11 residues. J was trimmed by 14 bases and V by 3 bases; bases with no gene match: 2. Per the germline V gene, CDR1 is LNHDA and CDR2 is SQIVND (reference sequence). The CDR3 protein is CASSIGDRGYF. CDR3 bases: TGTGCCAGTAGTATTGGGGACAGGGGGTATTTT. The full variable domain, its missing parts supplied by reference TRBV19 and TRBJ2-3, is DGGITQSPKYLFRKEGQNVTLSCEQNLNHDAMYWYRQDPGQGLRLIYYSQIVNDFQKGDIAEGYSVSREKKESFPLTVTSAQKNPTAFYLCASSIGDRGYFGPGTRLTVL.

The chain links TRBV4-3 to TRBJ2-7; 10 positions match TRBD1. This CDR3 has 15 residues. The germline V gene encodes CDR1 LGHNA and CDR2 YSLEER. The J segment lost 6 bases and the V segment lost 3 bases, leaving 8 bases of the junction unmatched. CDR3 coding DNA: TGCGCCAGCAGCCATTTAAGCGGGACAGGGGCCGAGCAGTACTTC. It specifies CASSHLSGTGAEQYF.

The chain has TRBV28 and TRBJ1-1; no clear D. CDR1 is MDHEN, CDR2 SYDVKM, per germline. The CDR3 has 14 amino acids. Trimming removed 3 bases from V and 0 bases from J, with 8 bases in between. In DNA form, the CDR3 reads TGTGCCAGCAGTTTGTGGCAGTTGAACACTGAAGCTTTCTTT. Protein sequence: CASSLWQLNTEAFF. Variable domain in full (rest from reference TRBV28 and TRBJ1-1): DVKVTQSSRYLVKRTGEKVFLECVQDMDHENMFWYRQDPGLGLRLIYFSYDVKMKEKGDIPEGYSVSREKKERFSLILESASTNQTSMYLCASSLWQLNTEAFFGQGTRLTVV.

V and J are TRBV29-1 and TRBJ1-3; D unresolved. V shed 1 base and J shed 2 bases, with 9 bases lying between them. This CDR3 region has 14 residues. From germline, CDR1 is SQVTM and CDR2 ANQGSEA. CDR3 DNA: TGCAGCGTTGAAGGCTTACAAACTGGAAACACCATATATTTT. It encodes CSVEGLQTGNTIYF.

The V call is TRBV5-1, the J call TRBJ1-6, with TRBD1 as a possible D gene (5 bases). Germline assignment: CDR1 SGHRS and CDR2 YFSETQ. The CDR3 is made up of 14 amino acids. V was trimmed by 0 bases and J by 8 bases, leaving 9 bases between them. Here the CDR3 reads CASSLARDDSPLHF. Here the CDR3 DNA reads TGCGCCAGCAGCTTGGCCAGGGATGATTCACCCCTCCACTTT.

The J gene is TRBJ1-5, the V gene TRBV7-8, with unresolved D. There are 15 residues in the CDR3. Germline CDR1 reads SGHVS; CDR2 reads FQNEAQ. The V gene lost 0 bases and the J gene lost 0 bases, with 6 bases spanning the gap. The chain's CDR3 is CASSLAGNSNQPQHF. CDR3 nucleotide sequence: TGTGCCAGCAGCTTAGCAGGGAATAGCAATCAGCCCCAGCATTTT.

The chain couples TRBV9 to TRBJ2-3; no reliable D call. Germline CDR1 and CDR2: SGDLS and YYNGEE. The CDR3 has 14 residues. Trimming removed 0 bases from V and 0 bases from J, with 5 bases in between. The CDR3 nucleotides read TGTGCCAGCAGCGTAGCTCTTAGCACAGATACGCAGTATTTT. It translates to CASSVALSTDTQYF.

The chain employs TRBV7-9 and TRBJ2-1, with D unclear. Germline lookup yields CDR1 SEHNR and CDR2 FQNEAQ (reference sequence). The V end was cut by 1 base, the J end by 10 bases, with 5 bases between. The CDR3 spans 11 residues. The CDR3 is CASSLGGEQFF. DNA for the CDR3: TGTGCCAGCAGCTTAGGGGGAGAGCAGTTCTTC.

The sample holds one count of this clone. V gene TRBV9 combines with J gene TRBJ2-7; 7 bases fit TRBD1. The ends lost 3 bases at V and 3 bases at J; junction bases unmatched: 9. The CDR3 extends over 15 amino acids. Germline lookup yields CDR1 SGDLS and CDR2 YYNGEE. CDR3 nucleotide sequence: TGTGCCAGCAGCGATGGACAGGCCACCCTCTACGAGCAGTACTTC. Residues: CASSDGQATLYEQYF.